The source of this TCR beta chain is a study of CD8 T cells in Susac syndrome. The V gene's germline CDR1 is KGHDR and CDR2 SFDVKD. CDR3 length: 12 residues. The V end lost 6 bases, the J end lost 6 bases, and 8 bases lay between the germline ends. Random-hexamer reverse transcription was applied to about 0.45 to 1 ug RNA. TCRdb called the immunoSEQ multiplex PCR reads again in MiXCR, with one record for every CDR3 protein. The sample lists about 190,000 distinct CDR3 sequences; around 95% were seen once. The sequence was obtained from a human donor with Susac syndrome. The chain recombines TRBV24-1 with TRBJ2-1; maybe TRBD2 (6 bases). Sequenced sample: CD4+ T cells from PBMCs. CDR3 sequence reads: CATSQTSNEQFF. The CDR3 nucleotides are TGTGCCACCAGTCAGACTAGCAATGAGCAGTTCTTC.